The 5 T cell receptor beta chains listed next were all sequenced from one sample in a study of regulatory T cells in long-lasting Graves disease. Time point described: newly diagnosed GD, antithyroid drugs for less than 3 months. Researchers made the TCR library from RNA that was extracted from PBMCs. Researchers made TCR beta libraries by using iRepertoire HTBI primers and running Arm-PCR on CDR3 regions. One entry per CDR3 protein, called by TCRdb with MiXCR from the multiplex PCR reads. The sample includes roughly 420,000 distinct CDR3 sequences, 13% to 15% of them seen just once. The same data also contributed to another study, on T cells in Graves' hyperthyroidism and ophthalmopathy.

The sample was peripheral blood mononuclear cells (PBMCs), taken at new diagnosis, from a patient treated with antithyroid drugs. These receptors originate from a woman between 45 and 65 years old with Graves disease.

This clonotype was detected only a few times. This rearrangement joins TRBV5-1 to TRBJ1-2; no clear D. Germline V gene sequence: CDR1 SGHRS, CDR2 YFSETQ. V was trimmed by 2 bases and J by 4 bases, leaving 9 bases between them. The CDR3 is made up of 13 amino acids. This chain's CDR3 is CASSFNTRYGYTF. As DNA, the CDR3 is TGCGCCAGCAGCTTTAACACTCGCTATGGCTACACCTTC. The whole variable domain, remainder taken from reference TRBV5-1 and TRBJ1-2, is KAGVTQTPRYLIKTRGQQVTLSCSPISGHRSVSWYQQTPGQGLQFLFEYFSETQRNKGNFPGRFSGRQFSNSRSEMNVSTLELGDSALYLCASSFNTRYGYTFGSGTRLTVV.

On this clonotype itself: One base separates it from a far larger clone, so it is likely a read error. The chain has TRBV11-1 and TRBJ2-5; no definite D call. Trimming left V 5 bases short and J 1 base short, with 17 bases between. CDR3 length: 16 amino acids. Germline CDR1 SGHAT, CDR2 FQDESV (reference sequence). DNA for the CDR3: TGTGCCAGCAGCCAAGTCGGTAACGGGTTCCAAGAGACCCAGTACTTC. Translation gives CASSQVGNGFQETQYF. Full variable domain (outside the CDR3, taken from reference TRBV11-1 and TRBJ2-5): EAEVAQSPRYKITEKSQAVAFWCDPISGHATLYWYRQILGQGPELLVQFQDESVVDDSQLPKDRFSAERLKGVDSTLKIQPAELGDSAMYLCASSQVGNGFQETQYFGPGTRLLVL.

This clonotype occurred many times. The chain joins TRBV11-2 to TRBJ2-1, with D unclear. The J call may be faulty, since TRBJ2-5 better matches the DNA end. The CDR3 is made up of 12 amino acids. Per germline, CDR1 SGHAT and CDR2 FQNNGV. The CDR3 DNA sequence: TGTGCCAGCAGCGAGATACAAGAGACCCAGTACTTC. It translates to CASSEIQETQYF.

This clonotype was detected only a few times. The chain links TRBV9 to TRBJ2-3; D is possibly TRBD2 (5 bases). Per the germline V gene, CDR1 is SGDLS and CDR2 is YYNGEE. Trimming took 4 bases from V and 2 from J, leaving 14 bases between them. The CDR3 loop spans 15 amino acids. The CDR3 here is CASSPKDWDTDTQYF. CDR3 nucleotides: TGTGCCAGCAGCCCCAAGGACTGGGACACAGATACGCAGTATTTT.

This rearrangement joins TRBV5-1 to TRBJ2-1, with 13 bases identical to TRBD2. The length of the CDR3 is 15 residues. The junction had 4 bases not matched to a gene; V was cut back by 3 bases and J by 7 bases. CDR1 and CDR2 from the germline V gene are SGHRS and YFSETQ. In nucleotides, the CDR3 is TGCGCCAGCAGCTCCGGGACTAGCGGGGAAAATGAGCAGTTCTTC. Protein sequence: CASSSGTSGENEQFF.